This T cell receptor (beta chain) was captured in a study of cytomegalovirus exposure and HLA in healthy donors. The ends were cut back, 3 bases at V and 4 bases at J, with 14 bases in the middle. This CDR3 is 15 amino acids long. The V gene's germline CDR1 is SGHNT and CDR2 YYREEE (reference sequence). PCR amplification relied on 60 Vbeta primers (plus 13 Jbeta primers). Here immunoSEQ multiplex PCR was the method, and the copy in TCRdb shows in-frame clones only, minus some. Here the sample spans around 150,000 clones, roughly 77% being singletons. Sequenced input: PBMCs. The TCR comes from a male donor in good health and CMV-seronegative. This chain joins TRBV5-4 and TRBJ2-1, with D perhaps matching TRBD2 (6 bases). The CDR3: CASSSGLFNYNEQFF. The CDR3 coding sequence is TGTGCCAGCAGCTCGGGACTTTTCAATTACAATGAGCAGTTCTTC. Together with reference TRBV5-4 and TRBJ2-1, the CDR3 gives the full variable domain: ETGVTQSPTHLIKTRGQQVTLRCSSQSGHNTVSWYQQALGQGPQFIFQYYREEENGRGNFPPRFSGLQFPNYSSELNVNALELDDSALYLCASSSGLFNYNEQFFGPGTRLTVL.